This TCR beta chain emerged from a study of T cell responses to AZD1222 COVID-19 vaccine. Study-wide context: Second-dose intervals near 4 or 12 weeks were combined.

Regarding this clone: The antigen is not known.

Study findings and constraints: Clonal diversity was possibly underestimated, and white British individuals and females predominated among donors. Sampling that yielded the repertoires occurred only after the peak T cell response.

Profiling relied on immunoSEQ multiplex PCR, and the TCRdb table lists in-frame clones only, not all of them. The data contain 150,000 or so clones, 90% to 95% of them singletons. Germline assignment: CDR1 MNHEY and CDR2 SMNVEV (reference sequence). This CDR3 comprises 14 residues. V was cut by 6 bases and J by 8 bases, with 19 bases left in between. Sequenced here: peripheral blood, sampled on day 0 of AZD1222 vaccination. This receptor was obtained from an adult in good health. The chain links TRBV27 to TRBJ1-1; D ambiguous. CDR3 sequence: CASRRLRRNNEAFF. DNA of the CDR3: TGTGCCAGCAGAAGACTTAGAAGAAATAACGAAGCTTTCTTT.